The clone carrying this TCR beta chain was found a few times. TCRdb reprocessed the 5' RACE reads with MiXCR, giving one entry per CDR3 protein. The table lists under 500,000 distinct CDR3 sequences, approximately 14% of them singletons. The data belong to a study of identical twins. The CDR3 runs 16 residues. V was trimmed by 2 bases and J by 2 bases, leaving 16 bases between them. Per germline, CDR1 KGHSH and CDR2 LQKENI. The sample was also linked to a second study, of yellow fever vaccine responses in identical twins.

Sequenced: CD4+ T cells sorted from blood. The sequence was collected from a woman aged 18-29 years in good health. V gene TRBV18 combines with J gene TRBJ2-7; D might be TRBD1 or TRBD2, each matching 5 bases. CDR3 sequence: CASSPSGGQGAYEQYF. The CDR3 DNA reads TGTGCCAGCTCACCATCCGGCGGGCAGGGTGCCTACGAGCAGTACTTC.